This T cell receptor beta chain was obtained from a study of T-cell reconstitution after alpha-beta-depleted transplantation in children. Study-level results: TCRbeta diversity was high at day 60 in some patients (a result of surviving recipient T cells and thymic progenitors). Where alpha-beta T cells came from about two months after transplant was reportedly several hundred expanded graft clones. One year after transplant, T-cell counts and diversity came mostly from newly produced T cells.

Unique molecular identifiers featured in how the TCRbeta library was prepared. TCRdb passed the PCR reads through MiXCR, listing each CDR3 protein once. There are 40,000 to 60,000 distinct CDR3 sequences in the sample; 7.5% to 10% occur only once, and approximately 27% lies in the top ten. V lost 1 base and J lost 3, with 10 bases in between. The CDR3 is made up of 15 amino acids. CDR1 is MNHEY, CDR2 SVGEGT, per germline. This clonotype was recorded many times. Its antigen is unidentified. The material was PBMCs, mostly from graft donor cells, obtained 60 days after TCRalphabeta/CD19-depleted stem cell transplant. The chain carries TRBV6-2 or TRBV6-3 and TRBJ1-5, with D possibly matching TRBD1 (5 bases). The clonotype comes from a male patient between 2 and 15 years old who had a stem cell transplant for chronic granulomatous disease, so the T cells may come from the graft donor. CDR3 protein: CASSYWGNANQPQHF. The CDR3 coding sequence is TGTGCCAGCAGTTACTGGGGGAACGCCAATCAGCCCCAGCATTTT.